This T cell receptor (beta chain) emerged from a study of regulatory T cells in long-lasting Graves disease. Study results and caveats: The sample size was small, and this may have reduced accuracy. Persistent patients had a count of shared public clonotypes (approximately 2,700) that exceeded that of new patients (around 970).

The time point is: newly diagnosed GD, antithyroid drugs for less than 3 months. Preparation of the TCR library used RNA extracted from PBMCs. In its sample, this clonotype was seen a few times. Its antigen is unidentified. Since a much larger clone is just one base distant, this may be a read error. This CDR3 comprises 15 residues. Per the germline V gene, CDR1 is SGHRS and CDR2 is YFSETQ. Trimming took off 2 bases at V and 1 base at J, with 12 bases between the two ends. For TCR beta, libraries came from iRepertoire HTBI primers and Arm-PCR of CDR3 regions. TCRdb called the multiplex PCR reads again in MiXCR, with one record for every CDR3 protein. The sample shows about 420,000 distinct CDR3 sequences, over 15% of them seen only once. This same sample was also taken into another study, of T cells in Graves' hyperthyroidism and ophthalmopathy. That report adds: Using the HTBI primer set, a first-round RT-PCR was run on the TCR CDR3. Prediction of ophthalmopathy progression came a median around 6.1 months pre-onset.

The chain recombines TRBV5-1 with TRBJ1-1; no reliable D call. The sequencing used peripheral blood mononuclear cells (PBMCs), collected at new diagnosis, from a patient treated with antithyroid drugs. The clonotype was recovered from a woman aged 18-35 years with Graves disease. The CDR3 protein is CASSLLNMPNTEAFF. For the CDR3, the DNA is TGCGCCAGCAGCTTACTGAACATGCCGAACACTGAAGCTTTCTTT.